Listed here is a single T cell receptor (beta chain). These data are taken from a study of blood T cell repertoires in COVID-19. Study context: COVID-19 samples, acute and convalescent, were from the United States, Italy and Spain. The cDNA or gDNA used as material had been derived from T cells, B-cell-depleted T cells, or PBMCs.

Authors' processing steps: Scientists estimated how many nucleated cells there were by amplifying reference gene primers. Method: immunoSEQ multiplex PCR; TCRdb's copy keeps in-frame clones and lacks some. V and J calls and clone size are as listed in that table; D and trimming were resolved from the DNA. Of just under 80,000 clones in the sample, roughly 84% were seen once. Specimen: peripheral blood. The origin of this receptor is a human donor in a cohort sampled during active COVID-19.

The CDR3 nucleotides are TGTGCCAGCAGACCTCAGGGGGCCGGTACTGAAGCTTTCTTT. Its translation: CASRPQGAGTEAFF. The V gene is TRBV6-6, the J gene TRBJ1-1; TRBD1 agrees at 8 bases. After removal of 6 bases from V and 5 bases from J, the junction contained 8 bases not matched to a gene. Germline V CDR1 and CDR2: MNHNY, SVGAGI (reference sequence). This CDR3 is 14 amino acids long.